This T cell receptor beta chain was documented in a study of T cells in Graves' hyperthyroidism and ophthalmopathy. Note on this clonotype: A single base separates this from a much larger clone, so it may be a read error.

Amplification yielded TCR beta CDR3 regions, with RNA transcripts as the source. TCR CDR3 underwent first-round RT-PCR with the HTBI primer set. From the multiplex PCR reads, TCRdb called clonotypes with MiXCR, one entry per CDR3 protein. The table includes a few hundred thousand distinct CDR3 sequences, about 15% detected once. The receptor was isolated from a woman in her late teens or twenties with Graves' hyperthyroidism that later progressed to Graves' ophthalmopathy. The sequenced sample consisted of blood.

CDR3 residues: CASSGTGLYGYAF. CDR3 sequence (DNA): TGTGCCAGCAGTGGGACAGGGCTCTATGGCTACGCCTTC. The gene calls are TRBV28 and TRBJ1-2; 9 nucleotides line up with TRBD1. CDR3 length: 13 residues. Per the germline V gene, CDR1 is MDHEN and CDR2 is SYDVKM.